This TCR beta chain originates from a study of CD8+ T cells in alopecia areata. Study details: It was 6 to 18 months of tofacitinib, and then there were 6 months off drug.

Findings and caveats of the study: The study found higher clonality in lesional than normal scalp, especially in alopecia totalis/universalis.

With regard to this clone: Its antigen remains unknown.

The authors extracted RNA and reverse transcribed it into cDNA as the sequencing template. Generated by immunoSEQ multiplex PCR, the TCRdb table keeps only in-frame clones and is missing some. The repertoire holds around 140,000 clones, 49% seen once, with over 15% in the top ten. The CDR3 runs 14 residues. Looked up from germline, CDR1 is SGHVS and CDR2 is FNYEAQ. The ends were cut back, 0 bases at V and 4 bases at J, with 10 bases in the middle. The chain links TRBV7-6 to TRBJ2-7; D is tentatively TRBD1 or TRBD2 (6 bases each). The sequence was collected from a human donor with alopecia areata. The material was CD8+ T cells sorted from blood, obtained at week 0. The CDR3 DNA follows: TGTGCCAGCAGCTTAGCGGGGGGCTCGTACGAGCAGTACTTC. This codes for CASSLAGGSYEQYF.